This T cell receptor beta chain emerged from a study of OX40 agonist ivuxolimab in advanced cancers. With respect to the entire study: The costimulatory receptor OX40 (CD134) was targeted by ivuxolimab, a fully human IgG2 agonistic monoclonal antibody. Patients were allowed to have had prior anti-PD-1, anti-PD-L1 or anti-CTLA-4 therapy, and 40% to 45% of the dose-escalation patients had previously received checkpoint inhibitors. Intravenous ivuxolimab was administered to patients every 2 weeks at six dose levels: 0.01, 0.1, 0.3, 1.5, 3 and 10 mg/kg. Of the roughly 51 patients in dose escalation, around 19 had hepatocellular carcinoma, some 15 had melanoma, 9 had renal cell carcinoma and 9 had head and neck cancer. Partial responses were achieved by three dose-escalation patients, of whom one had hepatocellular carcinoma and two had cutaneous melanoma. A male proportion of around 80% and a mean age of roughly 55 years, ranging from roughly 23 to 80, were recorded for the dose-escalation cohort. Peripheral TCRbeta sequencing aimed to test whether ivuxolimab altered TCR sequence diversity and caused clonal T-cell expansion. The paper describes the monotherapy dose-escalation part (N of about 50 patients) of the phase I trial of ivuxolimab.

For sequencing of the TCRbeta CDR3 region, genomic DNA was extracted from the sorted cells. TCRbeta CDR3 regions were sequenced using the immunoSEQ Assay. TCRdb took this table from immuneACCESS and kept in-frame rearrangements with V and J called. Such tables lack part of the clones; where checked against another copy, unresolved V genes explain under half of the gap, and the rest is unexplained. The sample profile shows 40,000 to 55,000 clones; about 90% of them were found once. The ten largest clones add up to around 3.5% of the sample. Concerning this clone: Its recognized antigen is unknown. No much larger clonotype is one base removed from it; base qualities were not supplied.

Looking up the germline V gene yields CDR1 MNHEY and CDR2 SVGAGI. The germline V and J ends show losses of 2 bases and 8 bases respectively, and no gene match explains 2 bases of the junction. Inclusive of the bounding cysteine and phenylalanine, the CDR3 is 12 residues long. The only DNA kept is the CDR3, 36 bases in frame from the first base. The trial excluded patients who had a history of autoimmune disease or who were on systemic immunosuppression. In every dose cohort, peripheral blood was drawn for TCR sequencing at baseline, cycle 4 day 1, and cycle 7 day 1. The samples were taken from a phase I, first-in-human, multicenter, open-label dose-escalation trial of ivuxolimab. Adults with locally advanced or metastatic melanoma, renal cell, hepatocellular, or head and neck squamous cell carcinoma were enrolled in the trial. Before TCR sequencing, CD4+ T cells and CD8+ T cells from peripheral blood were sorted into separate populations.

What the study reported, not specific to this receptor: On average, CD8+ T cells showed more expanded clones than CD4+ T cells after ivuxolimab. The antigen specificity of the clonally expanded peripheral T cells was not determined. At doses of 0.1 to 3.0 mg/kg, clonal expansion of both CD4+ and CD8+ T cells in blood was seen between baseline and week 6. Low levels of normalized T-cell clonal expansion were also seen in some patients who did not respond. In the 0.1-3.0 mg/kg groups, partial responders were among the patients with the lowest normalized peripheral clonal expansion, particularly in CD8+ T cells.

Sequencing used CD4+ or CD8+ T cells sorted from blood, obtained in a trial of the OX40 agonist ivuxolimab. This receptor was obtained from an adult with an advanced solid tumor such as melanoma, head and neck, liver or kidney cancer. This receptor chain uses TRBV6-5 and TRBJ1-2; 7 middle bases align to TRBD1. The DNA is as follows: TGTGCCAGCAGTTACCAGGGGGGCGGCTACACCTTC. The resulting protein is CASSYQGGGYTF.